Sequencing of this T cell receptor (beta chain) was carried out in a study of blood T cell repertoires in COVID-19. Across the whole study: Italy, Spain and the United States were the sources of the convalescent and acute COVID-19 samples. In each case, the material was cDNA or gDNA derived from T cells, B-cell-depleted T cells, or PBMCs.

Per the study methods: Scientists estimated how many nucleated cells there were by amplifying reference gene primers. Here immunoSEQ multiplex PCR was the method, and the copy in TCRdb shows in-frame clones only, minus some. D and trimming come from the DNA, and the V and J calls and clone size come from that table. The sample yields 150,000 to 200,000 clones, around 85% seen once. The CDR3 has 12 amino acids. CDR1 is MNHEY, CDR2 SVGEGT, per germline. Trimming shortened V by 2 bases and J by 2 bases, and 3 bases separated the two germline ends. In Seattle, patients joined the study during active infection and were tracked longitudinally.

The chain uses TRBV6-2 or TRBV6-3 and TRBJ2-5; unclear D gene. Sequencing was performed on peripheral blood. This TCR was recovered from a woman aged 60-70 years with COVID-19, enrolled during active disease. CDR3 region: CASSYPQETQYF. CDR3 coding DNA: TGTGCCAGCAGTTACCCGCAAGAGACCCAGTACTTC.